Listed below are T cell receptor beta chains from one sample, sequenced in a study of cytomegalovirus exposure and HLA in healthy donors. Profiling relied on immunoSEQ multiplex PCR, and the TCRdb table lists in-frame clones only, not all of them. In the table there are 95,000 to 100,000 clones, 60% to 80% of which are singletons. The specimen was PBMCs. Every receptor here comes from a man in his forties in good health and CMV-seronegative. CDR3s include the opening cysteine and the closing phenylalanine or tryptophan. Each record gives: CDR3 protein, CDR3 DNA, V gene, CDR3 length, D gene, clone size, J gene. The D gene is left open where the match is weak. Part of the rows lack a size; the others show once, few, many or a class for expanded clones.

CASSEGTLPNQPQHF,TGTGCCAGCAGTGAAGGGACACTACCGAATCAGCCCCAGCATTTT,TRBV2,15,NA,few,TRBJ1-5
CASSIVGGQGHTQYF,TGTGCCAGTAGTATAGTGGGGGGACAGGGACATACGCAGTATTTT,TRBV19,15,TRBD1,NA,TRBJ2-3
CAWSLLGVNEKLFF,TGTGCCTGGAGTTTATTAGGAGTAAATGAAAAACTGTTTTTT,TRBV30,14,NA,NA,TRBJ1-4
CASTLGLETQYF,TGTGCCAGCACCCTAGGACTGGAGACCCAGTACTTC,TRBV6-1,12,NA,NA,TRBJ2-5
CASIPSTGRNTEAFF,TGTGCCAGCATCCCGAGCACAGGGAGGAACACTGAAGCTTTCTTT,TRBV25-1,15,NA,NA,TRBJ1-1
CASSLLSKGGTASYEQYF,TGTGCCAGCAGTTTATTGTCTAAGGGCGGGACGGCGTCCTACGAGCAGTACTTC,TRBV27,18,NA,NA,TRBJ2-7
CASSTSDRGSTSTDTQYF,TGTGCCAGCAGCACGTCGGACAGGGGGTCAACTAGCACAGATACGCAGTATTTT,TRBV21-1,18,NA,NA,TRBJ2-3
CASRKPGQRAQPQHF,TGTGCCAGCAGGAAACCGGGACAGAGGGCTCAGCCCCAGCATTTT,TRBV28,15,TRBD1,few,TRBJ1-5
CASSVDRDYGYTF,TGTGCCAGCAGCGTCGACAGGGACTATGGCTACACCTTC,TRBV6-1,13,TRBD1,NA,TRBJ1-2
CASSSRDRTYEQYF,TGTGCCAGCAGCTCCCGGGACAGGACCTACGAGCAGTACTTC,TRBV11-1,14,TRBD1,NA,TRBJ2-7
CASSRGQGETQYF,TGTGCCAGCAGTCGCGGACAGGGCGAGACCCAGTACTTC,TRBV27,13,TRBD1,NA,TRBJ2-5
CASNRAISGANVLTF,TGTGCCAGCAACAGGGCCATCTCTGGGGCCAACGTCCTGACTTTC,TRBV2,15,NA,NA,TRBJ2-6
CASRYRTVPNTGELFF,TGTGCCAGCAGATACAGGACAGTGCCGAACACCGGGGAGCTGTTTTTT,TRBV2,16,NA,NA,TRBJ2-2
CASRAGTGLGNEQFF,TGTGCCAGCAGAGCCGGGACAGGGTTAGGCAATGAGCAGTTCTTC,TRBV6-1,15,TRBD1,few,TRBJ2-1
CASSQGSGELFF,TGTGCCAGCAGCCAAGGGAGTGGGGAGCTGTTTTTT,TRBV11-2,12,NA,NA,TRBJ2-2
CASSRTTGTGVGELFF,TGTGCCAGCAGCCGAACGACAGGGACAGGGGTTGGGGAGCTGTTTTTT,TRBV11-3,16,TRBD1,NA,TRBJ2-2
CASSSSGRGTFF,TGTGCCAGCAGCTCATCAGGGCGTGGGACTTTCTTT,TRBV7-9,12,NA,NA,TRBJ1-1
CASSRTSGYQETQYF,TGTGCCAGCAGCCGGACTAGCGGATACCAAGAGACCCAGTACTTC,TRBV5-5,15,TRBD2,NA,TRBJ2-5
CAIGGTGNQPQHF,TGTGCCATCGGAGGGACGGGGAATCAGCCCCAGCATTTT,TRBV10-3,13,NA,NA,TRBJ1-5
CASSPTGPTYNQPQHF,TGCGCCAGCAGCCCTACAGGGCCCACCTACAATCAGCCCCAGCATTTT,TRBV4-1,16,NA,NA,TRBJ1-5
CAWGGLAGDTGELFF,TGTGCCTGGGGGGGACTAGCGGGAGACACCGGGGAGCTGTTTTTT,TRBV30,15,TRBD2,NA,TRBJ2-2
CASSQNTEAFF,TGTGCCAGCAGCCAAAACACTGAAGCTTTCTTT,TRBV7-8,11,NA,NA,TRBJ1-1
CASSPSGSSEQFF,TGTGCCAGCAGTCCCTCCGGTAGCAGTGAGCAGTTCTTC,TRBV28,13,NA,few,TRBJ2-1
CASSYFQRGFAPLHF,TGTGCCAGCAGTTACTTCCAGCGCGGTTTCGCACCCCTCCACTTT,TRBV6-5,15,NA,NA,TRBJ1-6
CASSLGDWNYEQYF,TGTGCCAGCAGTCTAGGGGACTGGAACTACGAGCAGTACTTC,TRBV6-5,14,NA,few,TRBJ2-7
CASGTLTPTAGGTEAFF,TGTGCCAGCGGCACCTTAACTCCTACAGCCGGGGGCACTGAAGCTTTCTTT,TRBV2,17,NA,NA,TRBJ1-1
CASRTTGRTYEQYF,TGTGCCAGCAGAACCACAGGCAGAACCTACGAGCAGTACTTC,TRBV6-5,14,NA,few,TRBJ2-7
CAWKLDRGPTGELFF,TGTGCCTGGAAGTTGGACAGGGGGCCCACCGGGGAGCTGTTTTTT,TRBV30,15,TRBD1,NA,TRBJ2-2
CASSLASPQETQYF,TGTGCCAGCAGCTTAGCCTCCCCCCAAGAGACCCAGTACTTC,TRBV7-6,14,NA,NA,TRBJ2-5
CASSLKLTDTQYF,TGTGCCAGCAGCCTAAAACTCACAGATACGCAGTATTTT,TRBV5-4,13,NA,NA,TRBJ2-3